Below, 13 T cell receptor beta chains from the same sample are listed, as sequenced in a study of blood T cells in healthy people across ages. Then a second PCR, running about 6 to 12 cycles, was carried out with a sample-barcoded 5' primer and a J-beta primer mix. TCRdb analysed the 5' RACE reads with MiXCR anew, one entry per CDR3 protein. The table lists about 1,600,000 distinct CDR3 sequences, around 39% of them singletons. The sequencing sample was made of blood. The origin of the receptors is a woman aged 18 to 35 in good health.

This clonotype has just a few counts. The chain joins TRBV18 to TRBJ2-3; D possibly corresponds to TRBD1 (5 bases). The ends were cut back, 3 bases at V and 0 bases at J, with 10 bases in the middle. The CDR3 consists of 15 residues. Germline values: CDR1 KGHSH, CDR2 LQKENI. CDR3 protein: CASSPWGSSTDTQYF. CDR3 DNA sequence: TGTGCCAGCTCACCCTGGGGCTCTAGCACAGATACGCAGTATTTT.

This rearrangement joins TRBV5-1 to TRBJ2-2, with 12 bases that match TRBD1. This CDR3 is 17 amino acids long. The V and J ends lost 5 bases and 6 bases, in that order; junction bases with no gene match: 11. Germline V gene sequence: CDR1 SGHRS, CDR2 YFSETQ. CDR3 in DNA: TGCGCCAGCAGTGTATCCGGGACAGGGGGCGTCTCCGGGGAGCTGTTTTTT. This sequence encodes CASSVSGTGGVSGELFF.

There are a few counts of this clonotype. This sequence joins TRBV7-2 and TRBJ2-7; D might be TRBD1 or TRBD2, each matching 5 bases. The germline V gene encodes CDR1 SGHTA and CDR2 FQGNSA. The CDR3 length is 14 residues. V was cut by 1 base and J by 6 bases, with 13 bases left in between. The CDR3 spells CASSLERGAGEQYF. The CDR3 nucleotides read TGTGCCAGCAGCTTAGAGAGGGGCGCGGGCGAGCAGTACTTC.

This chain links TRBV2 with TRBJ2-1, with TRBD1 identical over 8 bases. Per the germline V gene, CDR1 is SNHLY and CDR2 is FYNNEI. The CDR3 contains 16 residues. With 3 bases clipped from V and 8 bases from J, the junction kept 12 bases outside the gene matches. Written as DNA, the CDR3 is TGTGCCAGCAGTGACAGGTCAGGGGGCGTCCTAGATGAGCAGTTCTTC. Its protein product is CASSDRSGGVLDEQFF.

This clonotype was counted a few times. V is TRBV10-2 and J is TRBJ1-2; D gene unclear. The V end lost 3 bases, the J end lost 2 bases, and 13 bases lay between the germline ends. The CDR3 sequence is 15 residues long. CDR1 is WSHSY and CDR2 is SAAADI in the germline V gene. As DNA, the CDR3 is TGCGCCAGCAGTGATGAGGAGGTCCTCAACTATGGCTACACCTTC. Translating gives CASSDEEVLNYGYTF.

This clonotype was counted between two and nine times. The chain has TRBV20-1 and TRBJ1-1, with D maybe TRBD1 (5 bases). CDR3 length equals 12 residues. Trimming removed 5 bases at V and 1 base at J, with 8 bases between. Germline V lookup: CDR1 DFQATT, CDR2 SNEGSKA (reference sequence). The CDR3 DNA follows: TGCAGTGCTTCCGACAGGAACACTGAAGCTTTCTTT. This gives the protein CSASDRNTEAFF.

V is TRBV6-2 or TRBV6-3 and J is TRBJ1-1, with 7 bases aligning to TRBD1. Per the germline V gene, CDR1 is MNHEY and CDR2 is SVGEGT. This CDR3 has 16 amino acids. V was pared by 7 bases and J by 3 bases, with 14 bases of the junction left unmatched. The CDR3 DNA sequence: TGTGCCAGCACCACTACAGGGGACGGTCGGGACACTGAAGCTTTCTTT. Translating gives CASTTTGDGRDTEAFF.

This clonotype was counted once. This chain connects TRBV4-2 to TRBJ2-1, with 8 nucleotides matching TRBD1. CDR1 and CDR2 from the germline V gene are LGHNA and YNFKEQ. The CDR3 contains 17 residues. V shed 4 bases and J 6 bases; nucleotides not matched to a gene: 14. The CDR3 region has the DNA TGTGCCAGCAGCCGAGAAGGGTCCCAGGGGGCTGGCAATGAGCAGTTCTTC. Translated: CASSREGSQGAGNEQFF.

V and J are TRBV12-3 or TRBV12-4 and TRBJ1-2, with 9 bases identical to TRBD1. V lost 10 bases to trimming and J lost 8 bases; unmatched junction nucleotides: 8. The CDR3 length is 12 residues. The CDR3 sequence is CANRQGGEGYTF. The CDR3 bases are TGTGCCAACCGACAGGGGGGGGAAGGCTACACCTTC.

For this clonotype: One base away lies a much larger clone, so this may be a sequencing read error. The chain links TRBV9 to TRBJ2-7, with a tentative D call TRBD1 (5 bases). This CDR3 is built from 14 residues. CDR1 and CDR2 from the germline V gene are SGDLS and YYNGEE. The CDR3 here is CASSVEGAAYERYF. The CDR3 coding sequence is TGTGCCAGCAGCGTAGAAGGGGCCGCCTACGAGCGGTACTTC.

This clonotype was observed a few times. The chain carries TRBV20-1 and TRBJ2-5; maybe TRBD1 (6 bases). Trimming took off 2 bases at V and 5 bases at J, with 18 bases between the two ends. Per the germline V gene, CDR1 is DFQATT and CDR2 is SNEGSKA (reference sequence). This CDR3 has 15 residues. The DNA for the CDR3 is TGCAGTGCTAGACCGGTTGAACAGGGAAGTGAGACCCAGTACTTC. Translation: CSARPVEQGSETQYF.

The genes are TRBV7-6 and TRBJ2-7; unclear D gene. The CDR3 loop spans 18 amino acids. Looked up from germline, CDR1 is SGHVS and CDR2 is FNYEAQ. Trimming shortened V by 5 bases and J by 1 base, and 24 bases separated the two germline ends. The CDR3, as DNA: TGTGCCAGCAGCCTGAATTTGGGGTTGACCACTGGGTCCTACGAGCAGTACTTC. Protein sequence: CASSLNLGLTTGSYEQYF. Looking up the rest from reference TRBV7-6 and TRBJ2-7 gives the full variable domain: GAGVSQSPRYKVTKRGQDVALRCDPISGHVSLYWYRQALGQGPEFLTYFNYEAQQDKSGLPNDRFSAERPEGSISTLTIQRTEQRDSAMYRCASSLNLGLTTGSYEQYFGPGTRLTVT.

Only one count was recorded for this clonotype. The chain carries TRBV13 and TRBJ1-2; 9 positions match TRBD1. Germline loops: CDR1 PRHDT, CDR2 FYEKMQ (reference sequence). V shed 2 bases, J shed 7 bases, and the junction held 8 bases outside the gene matches. The CDR3 sequence is 15 residues long. The CDR3 coding sequence is TGTGCCAGCAGCTTATGGGACAGGGATCAGGGTGGCTACACCTTC. It specifies CASSLWDRDQGGYTF.